This T cell receptor (beta chain) was captured by sequencing in a study of cytomegalovirus exposure and HLA in healthy donors. Worth noting for this clone: Its antigen is undetermined.

Study conclusions and caveats: Reports credit the classifier with highly specific, highly sensitive diagnosis of cytomegalovirus status. From TCR beta sequences, most subjects' HLA-A and HLA-B alleles were reportedly predicted accurately. The only immune exposure information that was available was CMV serostatus.

The V segment lost 3 bases and the J segment 2 bases; nucleotides outside the gene matches: 3. This CDR3 comprises 15 residues. Germline assignment: CDR1 SEHNR and CDR2 FQNEAQ (reference sequence). The PCR had 60 Vbeta and 13 Jbeta primers. Method: immunoSEQ multiplex PCR; TCRdb's copy keeps in-frame clones and lacks some. The sample records about 150,000 clones, about 68% being singletons. The V gene is TRBV7-9, the J gene TRBJ2-2, with 7 bases that match TRBD2. Sequencing was done on a sample of PBMCs. The clonotype was recovered from a man between 18 and 35 years old in good health and CMV-seronegative. The CDR3 bases are TGTGCCAGCAGCTTGAGCGGGGCCAACACCGGGGAGCTGTTTTTT. Amino acids: CASSLSGANTGELFF.